The TCR beta chain under discussion was sequenced for a study of blood T cell repertoires in COVID-19. Overall study: COVID-19 samples from acute and convalescent phases originated in the United States, Italy and Spain.

Original processing notes: How many nucleated cells were present was estimated from reference gene primer amplification. The table came from immunoSEQ multiplex PCR; TCRdb's copy has only in-frame clones and leaves some out. Clonal size and the V and J genes are those of that table, whereas D and trimming came from the DNA. The sample lists some 150,000 clones, 84% occurring once. The CDR3 totals 13 residues. V was cut by 4 bases and J by 7 bases, with 13 bases left in between. Germline-derived CDR1 and CDR2 are LGHDT and YNNKEL (reference sequence). The sequenced sample was PBMCs or T cells enriched from blood (not recorded which). The gene calls are TRBV3-1 (or the pseudogene TRBV3-2) and TRBJ1-2; the D gene is possibly TRBD1 (5 bases). The TCR sequence derives from a man in his fifties who had recovered from COVID-19. The CDR3 loop reads CASSRQGGSGYTF. The DNA of the CDR3 is TGTGCCAGCAGCCGTCAGGGAGGAAGTGGCTACACCTTC.